Presented here are 7 T cell receptor beta chains from one specimen sequenced in a study of T-cell memory formation after mild COVID-19. TCRdb used MiXCR to reprocess the 5' RACE reads, holding one entry per CDR3 protein. The sample holds around 370,000 distinct CDR3 sequences, approximately 21% seen once. The source material was PBMCs or a T cell subset sorted from them (not recorded which). The receptors shown here come from an adult woman who had mild COVID-19 (a few samples of this study predate the infection). Cell type and time point are not known.

This clonotype was counted only a few times. The genes are TRBV9 and TRBJ2-3, with unresolved D. Germline values: CDR1 SGDLS, CDR2 YYNGEE. CDR3 length: 15 amino acids. V shed 3 bases and J shed 0 bases, with 11 bases lying between them. CDR3 DNA: TGTGCCAGCAGCGACGACGGCACTAGCACAGATACGCAGTATTTT. Translated, it gives CASSDDGTSTDTQYF.

This clonotype has just a few counts. This chain links TRBV5-1 with TRBJ2-7; unclear D gene. The V end lost 1 base, the J end lost 2 bases, and 10 bases lay between the germline ends. CDR1 and CDR2 from the germline V gene are SGHRS and YFSETQ. The CDR3 loop spans 14 amino acids. The CDR3 nucleotides are TGCGCCAGCAGCTTGTCGCAGGTGACCTACGAGCAGTACTTC. Translated, it gives CASSLSQVTYEQYF.

This clonotype was seen more than once but under ten times. CDR3 loop: CASSLPGLQETQYF. The CDR3 bases are TGTGCCAGCAGCTTGCCGGGACTACAAGAGACCCAGTACTTC. V gene TRBV5-4 combines with J gene TRBJ2-5; 7 bases match TRBD2. The CDR3 is made up of 14 amino acids. V shed 1 base, J shed 2 bases, and the junction held 2 bases outside the gene matches. Germline lookup yields CDR1 SGHNT and CDR2 YYREEE (reference sequence).

This chain uses TRBV11-2 with TRBJ1-6, with a tentative D call TRBD1 (6 bases). CDR1 and CDR2 (germline): SGHAT, FQNNGV. The CDR3 is 14 amino acids. The V end lost 3 bases, the J end lost 8 bases, and 11 bases lay between the germline ends. The CDR3: CASSLGGLHSPLHF. CDR3 DNA sequence: TGTGCCAGCAGCTTGGGGGGCTTACATTCACCCCTCCACTTT.

This clonotype has just a few counts. This chain joins TRBV4-2 and TRBJ2-3; 7 bases match TRBD2. This CDR3 is built from 16 residues. V dropped 6 bases and J dropped 2; count of bases not matched to a gene: 11. CDR1 and CDR2 from the germline V gene are LGHNA and YNFKEQ. As DNA, the CDR3 is TGTGCCAGCAGGGACCAAGCGGGGAGCCCCACAGATACGCAGTATTTT. Protein product: CASRDQAGSPTDTQYF.

The chain combines TRBV7-8 with TRBJ2-5, with D unclear. The CDR3 length is 13 residues. Germline V gene data show CDR1 as SGHVS and CDR2 as FQNEAQ. V was shortened by 4 bases and J by 0 bases, with 6 bases between the two germline ends. CDR3 residues: CASSWIYQETQYF. CDR3 DNA: TGTGCCAGCAGCTGGATATACCAAGAGACCCAGTACTTC.

The genes are TRBV4-2 and TRBJ2-7, with 10 bases fitting TRBD2. CDR1 is LGHNA and CDR2 is YNFKEQ in the germline V gene. The CDR3 runs 16 residues. Trimming cost V 2 bases and J 2 bases; bases outside gene matches: 6. The CDR3 reads CASSQQLAGYTYEQYF. CDR3 nucleotide sequence: TGTGCCAGCAGCCAACAACTAGCGGGATACACCTACGAGCAGTACTTC.